Listed below are T cell receptor beta chains from one sample, sequenced in a study of cytomegalovirus exposure and HLA in healthy donors. Repertoires were generated with immunoSEQ multiplex PCR, while TCRdb's copy carries only in-frame clones and drops some. Among more than 95,000 clones listed, roughly 88% were seen once. The sequenced sample was PBMCs. These receptors all come from a man younger than 35 in good health and CMV-seronegative. Each CDR3 is given with its conserved first and last residue. D genes are given only for firm matches. Expanded clones get a size class; other rows say once, few or many, or leave the size out.

j_call,d_call,clone_size,v_call,cdr3_aa,cdr3_nt
TRBJ1-2,TRBD1,.,TRBV7-8,CASSLVGQVYGYTF,TGTGCCAGCAGCTTAGTTGGACAGGTCTATGGCTACACCTTC
TRBJ2-3,TRBD2,.,TRBV7-9,CASSSGLGISTDTQYF,TGTGCCAGCAGCTCGGGACTAGGGATTAGCACAGATACGCAGTATTTT
TRBJ1-1,.,.,TRBV5-1,CASSSQGSTEAFF,TGCGCCAGCAGCTCGCAGGGGAGTACTGAAGCTTTCTTT
TRBJ1-2,TRBD1,.,TRBV5-1,CASSQKTGGANYGYTF,TGCGCCAGCAGCCAGAAGACAGGGGGCGCGAACTATGGCTACACCTTC
TRBJ1-3,.,once,TRBV6-1,CAIHRFSGNTIYF,TGTGCCATTCACAGATTCTCTGGAAACACCATATATTTT
TRBJ2-3,TRBD2,.,TRBV6-5,CASSYSRAGGRGTQYF,TGTGCCAGCAGTTACTCGAGAGCGGGGGGCCGGGGTACGCAGTATTTT
TRBJ1-5,.,.,TRBV4-1,CASSQEGAGSIYSNQPQHF,TGCGCCAGCAGCCAAGAAGGCGCAGGTTCAATCTATAGCAATCAGCCCCAGCATTTT
TRBJ2-7,TRBD1,once,TRBV28,CASTPPGTGKTYEQYF,TGTGCCAGCACCCCCCCTGGGACAGGGAAAACCTACGAGCAGTACTTC
TRBJ1-1,.,.,TRBV30,CAWSGAGVANTEAFF,TGTGCCTGGAGTGGTGCGGGGGTGGCGAACACTGAAGCTTTCTTT
TRBJ2-1,.,.,TRBV28,CASSSLAGRRNNEQFF,TGTGCCAGCAGTTCCCTTGCGGGGAGAAGAAACAATGAGCAGTTCTTC
TRBJ2-1,.,.,TRBV4-3,CASSRGSWNEQFF,TGCGCCAGCAGCCGAGGGTCGTGGAATGAGCAGTTCTTC
TRBJ2-1,.,few,TRBV19,CASSMGRGGNKNEQFF,TGTGCCAGTAGTATGGGCAGGGGCGGTAATAAGAATGAGCAGTTCTTC
TRBJ2-2,TRBD2,.,TRBV27,CASRLAGVTGELFF,TGTGCCAGCCGACTAGCGGGGGTCACCGGGGAGCTGTTTTTT
TRBJ2-7,.,few,TRBV7-9,CASSLGRGSYEQYF,TGTGCCAGCAGCTTAGGTCGGGGATCCTACGAGCAGTACTTC
TRBJ1-5,.,few,TRBV30,CAWSYSSNQPQHF,TGTGCCTGGAGTTACTCAAGCAATCAGCCCCAGCATTTT
TRBJ2-7,TRBD1,.,TRBV4-1,CASSQVSGGYEQYF,TGCGCCAGCAGCCAAGTTTCAGGGGGCTACGAGCAGTACTTC
TRBJ2-1,.,.,TRBV7-9,CASSLGAASRTTVGEQFF,TGTGCCAGCAGCTTAGGGGCCGCTAGCCGGACGACTGTCGGTGAGCAGTTCTTC
TRBJ2-7,TRBD1,.,TRBV7-9,CASSLGQGDHEQYF,TGTGCCAGCAGCTTAGGACAGGGGGACCACGAGCAGTACTTC
TRBJ2-5,.,.,TRBV19,CASSFRGLQETQYF,TGTGCCAGTAGTTTCAGGGGCCTCCAAGAGACCCAGTACTTC
TRBJ2-5,TRBD2,.,TRBV30,CAWRKSGGFQETQYF,TGTGCCTGGAGGAAAAGCGGGGGGTTTCAAGAGACCCAGTACTTC
TRBJ1-1,.,once,TRBV2,CASSEGIGGGLNTEAFF,TGTGCCAGCAGTGAAGGTATTGGTGGAGGCCTTAACACTGAAGCTTTCTTT
TRBJ2-1,.,once,TRBV4-1,CASSRSSVDYNEQFF,TGCGCCAGCAGCCGGTCGAGCGTCGACTACAATGAGCAGTTCTTC
TRBJ2-3,.,.,TRBV20-1,CSALQMDTQYF,TGCAGTGCTCTTCAGATGGATACGCAGTATTTT
TRBJ1-1,.,.,TRBV7-9,CASIIGQGNTEAFF,TGTGCCAGCATCATAGGGCAGGGGAACACTGAAGCTTTCTTT
TRBJ2-5,TRBD2,.,TRBV30,CAWSQGGRETQYF,TGTGCCTGGAGTCAGGGAGGGAGGGAGACCCAGTACTTC
TRBJ2-3,TRBD1,.,TRBV28,CASRYDRVSDTQYF,TGTGCCAGCAGATATGACAGGGTTTCGGATACGCAGTATTTT
TRBJ2-7,.,.,TRBV27,CASRASGGTYEQYF,TGTGCCAGCAGGGCTTCAGGGGGGACCTACGAGCAGTACTTC
TRBJ1-1,TRBD1,.,TRBV6-6,CASSYPDRGNTEAFF,TGTGCCAGCAGTTACCCCGACAGGGGGAACACTGAAGCTTTCTTT
TRBJ2-1,.,.,TRBV29-1,CSVEGLGNEQFF,TGCAGCGTTGAGGGCCTTGGGAATGAGCAGTTCTTC
TRBJ2-5,.,.,TRBV7-7,CASSLGGEVKETQYF,TGTGCCAGCAGCTTAGGAGGAGAGGTCAAGGAGACCCAGTACTTC
TRBJ2-5,TRBD2,.,TRBV6-6,CASSYRGGLETQYF,TGTGCCAGCAGTTACCGGGGGGGCCTGGAGACCCAGTACTTC
TRBJ2-2,.,.,TRBV29-1,CSATGQNTGELFF,TGCAGCGCCACGGGACAGAACACCGGGGAGCTGTTTTTT
TRBJ1-6,.,few,TRBV30,CAWSTEASYNSPLHF,TGTGCCTGGAGCACGGAGGCCTCCTATAATTCACCCCTCCACTTT
TRBJ2-7,TRBD2,.,TRBV9,CASSVGAGGWYEQYF,TGTGCCAGCAGCGTCGGGGCGGGGGGCTGGTACGAGCAGTACTTC
TRBJ2-2,TRBD2,.,TRBV7-6,CASSLAALAVNTGELFF,TGTGCCAGCAGCTTAGCGGCGCTAGCGGTCAACACCGGGGAGCTGTTTTTT
TRBJ2-1,TRBD2,.,TRBV5-1,CASSLVPASGSVDNEQFF,TGCGCCAGCAGCTTGGTGCCAGCTAGCGGGAGTGTCGACAATGAGCAGTTCTTC
TRBJ2-2,.,few,TRBV5-1,CASSLDRARTGELFF,TGCGCCAGCAGCTTGGACAGGGCGAGGACCGGGGAGCTGTTTTTT
TRBJ1-5,TRBD1,.,TRBV7-2,CASSLMTGPNQPQHF,TGTGCCAGCAGCTTAATGACAGGGCCAAATCAGCCCCAGCATTTT
TRBJ2-5,TRBD1,.,TRBV18,CASFGQERVAQYF,TGTGCCAGCTTTGGACAGGAAAGAGTGGCCCAGTACTTC
TRBJ2-3,TRBD2,.,TRBV2,CASRKGLAGTDTQYF,TGTGCCAGCAGGAAGGGGCTAGCGGGAACAGATACGCAGTATTTT
TRBJ2-1,TRBD1,.,TRBV6-5,CASSRQGANYNEQFF,TGTGCCAGCAGTCGGCAGGGGGCGAATTACAATGAGCAGTTCTTC
TRBJ2-3,.,.,TRBV7-2,CASSPLTSTDTQYF,TGTGCCAGCAGCCCCCTCACTAGCACAGATACGCAGTATTTT
TRBJ2-1,.,.,TRBV9,CASSVGGESSYNEQFF,TGTGCCAGCAGCGTTGGCGGGGAGAGCTCCTACAATGAGCAGTTCTTC
TRBJ2-6,.,.,TRBV4-2,CASSPKWDTPGPTGQTGANVLTF,TGTGCCAGCAGCCCAAAATGGGACACTCCTGGACCAACAGGACAAACTGGGGCCAACGTCCTGACTTTC
TRBJ1-4,TRBD1,.,TRBV19,CASSTTGTGDGKLFF,TGTGCCAGTAGCACCACTGGGACAGGGGATGGAAAACTGTTTTTT
TRBJ2-7,TRBD1,.,TRBV18,CASSPLGQGLYEQYF,TGTGCCAGCTCACCACTCGGACAGGGGTTATACGAGCAGTACTTC
TRBJ2-7,.,.,TRBV21-1,CASSKDDRGPSYEQYF,TGTGCCAGCAGCAAGGATGACAGGGGACCGTCCTACGAGCAGTACTTC
TRBJ2-2,TRBD2,.,TRBV19,CASRWREDPGELFF,TGTGCCAGTAGATGGCGGGAGGATCCCGGGGAGCTGTTTTTT
TRBJ2-1,.,.,TRBV2,CASRSVLYNEQFF,TGTGCCAGCAGGTCTGTCCTCTACAATGAGCAGTTCTTC
TRBJ2-7,TRBD1,.,TRBV11-3,CASSPGTGRPYEQYF,TGTGCCAGCAGCCCTGGGACAGGGAGACCCTACGAGCAGTACTTC
TRBJ2-3,TRBD2,.,TRBV11-1,CASSFLSSGPTDTQYF,TGTGCCAGCAGCTTCCTGTCTAGCGGACCCACAGATACGCAGTATTTT
TRBJ2-1,.,.,TRBV9,CASSVAFRSEQFF,TGTGCCAGCAGCGTTGCCTTTAGGAGTGAGCAGTTCTTC
TRBJ2-2,.,.,TRBV19,CASRSGRGAGELFF,TGTGCCAGTAGATCGGGGCGGGGTGCCGGGGAGCTGTTTTTT
TRBJ1-5,.,.,TRBV19,CASSIDLSGQPQHF,TGTGCCAGTAGTATAGATCTATCCGGGCAGCCCCAGCATTTT